This T cell receptor beta chain was sequenced during a study of blood T cell repertoires in COVID-19. For the study at large: Acute and convalescent COVID-19 samples came from the United States, Italy and Spain. PBMCs, B-cell-depleted T cells, or T cells were the source of the cDNA or gDNA that made up the material.

As handled by the study authors: Amplification from reference gene primers served as the basis for estimated nucleated cell counts. Here immunoSEQ multiplex PCR was the method, and the copy in TCRdb shows in-frame clones only, minus some. The V and J calls and clone size come from that table; D and trimming were worked out from the DNA. Among approximately 67,000 clones listed, about 89% were seen once. Germline V gene lookup returns CDR1 MDHEN and CDR2 SYDVKM. This CDR3 spans 19 amino acids. J was trimmed by 6 bases and V by 1 base; bases with no gene match: 11. The material sequenced was peripheral blood. V usage is TRBV28 and J usage is TRBJ2-5; 16 bases fit TRBD2. This receptor was taken from a man aged 50 to 60 with active COVID-19. CDR3 amino acids: CASSLLTGTSGRAYQTQYF. The CDR3 coding sequence is TGTGCCAGCAGTTTATTGACCGGGACTAGCGGGAGGGCCTATCAGACCCAGTACTTC. Drawing the rest from reference TRBV28 and TRBJ2-5, the complete variable domain is DVKVTQSSRYLVKRTGEKVFLECVQDMDHENMFWYRQDPGLGLRLIYFSYDVKMKEKGDIPEGYSVSREKKERFSLILESASTNQTSMYLCASSLLTGTSGRAYQTQYFGPGTRLLVL.